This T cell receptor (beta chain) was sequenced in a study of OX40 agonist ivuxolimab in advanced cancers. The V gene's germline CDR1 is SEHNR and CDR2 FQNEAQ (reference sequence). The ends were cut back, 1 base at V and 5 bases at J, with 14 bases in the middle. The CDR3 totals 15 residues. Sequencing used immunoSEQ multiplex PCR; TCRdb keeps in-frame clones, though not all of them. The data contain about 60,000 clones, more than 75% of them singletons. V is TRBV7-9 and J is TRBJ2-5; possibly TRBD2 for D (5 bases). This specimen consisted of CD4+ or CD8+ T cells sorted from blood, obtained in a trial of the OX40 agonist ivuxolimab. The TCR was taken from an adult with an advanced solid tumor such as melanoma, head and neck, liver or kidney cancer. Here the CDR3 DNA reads TGTGCCAGCAGCTTAGGGGCGGGCCCACAGGAGACCCAGTACTTC. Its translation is CASSLGAGPQETQYF.